This T cell receptor beta chain was observed in a study of shared clonotypes between healthy human individuals. Study-level findings and limits: The small donor group covered limited genetic and exposure diversity. An anticipated effect of sequencing depth on clonotype sharing among donors was recognized.

With regard to this clone: Its target is unknown.

Clones were sequenced by immunoSEQ multiplex PCR, and TCRdb holds only the in-frame ones, with some missing. The data contain about 500,000 clones, approximately 80% of them singletons. CDR3 length: 15 residues. In germline, CDR1 is SGHRS, CDR2 YFSETQ. With V trimmed by 4 bases and J by 3 bases, 7 bases remained unmatched. The healthy adult donors were HIV-negative and reported no recent acute infections or vaccinations. Every contributor of samples was a Caucasian grown-up residing in Nashville, Tennessee. This clonotype originated in a woman between 40 and 50 years old in good health. Some clones in this sample may be carry-over from other donors' samples. Sample: PBMCs. This chain links TRBV5-1 with TRBJ2-7, with 10 bases aligning to TRBD1. Here the CDR3 DNA reads TGCGCCAGCAGCCTGCGGGACAGGGGTCACTACGAGCAGTACTTC. The encoded protein is CASSLRDRGHYEQYF.